These 18 T cell receptor beta chains were all obtained from the same sample, sequenced in a study of beta chain features in type 1 diabetes. General study points: There was a moderate but significant shortening of TCRB CDR3s in all four CD4+ subsets of Type 1 diabetes patients.

The antigens of these receptors remain unknown. The study reverse transcribed the entire isolated RNA, so it sequenced expressed TCRB transcripts. TCRdb's copy holds only in-frame clones and misses some; the assay was immunoSEQ multiplex PCR. The table lists over 650,000 clones, more than 13% of them singletons. The source material was naive CD4+ T cells from blood. The receptors derive from a man between 18 and 29 years old with type 1 diabetes.

This clone was picked up a small number of times. The rearrangement links TRBV7-2 to TRBJ2-7, with unresolved D. The CDR3 has 13 amino acids. CDR1 and CDR2 (germline): SGHTA, FQGNSA. Trimming shortened V by 4 bases and J by 2 bases, and 9 bases separated the two germline ends. The CDR3 protein is CASSSRGPYEQYF. CDR3 in DNA: TGTGCCAGCAGCTCACGAGGTCCCTACGAGCAGTACTTC.

This clone was counted a few times. The rearrangement uses TRBV6-1 and TRBJ2-3; D perhaps matches TRBD2 (5 bases). V was cut by 0 bases and J by 4 bases, with 14 bases left in between. The CDR3 extends over 16 amino acids. Germline V lookup: CDR1 MNHNS, CDR2 SASEGT. DNA for the CDR3: TGTGCCAGCAGTGAAGCCGCAACCCCGAGGGCAGATACGCAGTATTTT. Protein sequence: CASSEAATPRADTQYF.

This clone was seen a few times. This chain joins TRBV4-3 and TRBJ1-1; 7 nucleotides match TRBD1. This CDR3 contains 14 residues. The V gene end was trimmed by 4 bases and the J gene end by 1 base; junction bases not matched to a gene: 3. Germline CDR1 reads LGHNA; CDR2 reads YSLEER. In DNA, the CDR3 is TGCGCCAGCAGCCTCAGGGGGGGGAACACTGAAGCTTTCTTT. Encoded protein: CASSLRGGNTEAFF.

The chain has TRBV30 and TRBJ1-6, with TRBD1 matching over 7 bases. After removal of 1 base from V and 7 bases from J, the junction contained 10 bases not matched to a gene. The CDR3 is 16 residues long. Germline assignment: CDR1 GTSNPN and CDR2 SVGIG (reference sequence). The CDR3 here is CAWSAIGGAGNSPLHF. In DNA form, the CDR3 reads TGTGCCTGGAGTGCCATAGGGGGCGCCGGGAATTCACCCCTCCACTTT.

V gene TRBV30 combines with J gene TRBJ1-1; D not certain. CDR3 length equals 12 residues. Germline lookup yields CDR1 GTSNPN and CDR2 SVGIG (reference sequence). Between the trimmed V and J ends, which lost 3 bases and 9 bases, there was a span of 14 bases. CDR3 residues: CAWRVPKAQAFF. The CDR3 DNA follows: TGTGCCTGGAGAGTACCAAAGGCCCAAGCTTTCTTT.

The genes are TRBV5-1 and TRBJ2-3; D could derive from TRBD1 or TRBD2 (5 bases each). The CDR3 extends over 16 amino acids. The germline V gene has CDR1 SGHRS and CDR2 YFSETQ. Trimming shortened V by 7 bases and J by 2 bases, and 20 bases separated the two germline ends. The CDR3: CASSRVGTSATDTQYF. CDR3 DNA sequence: TGCGCCAGCTCAAGAGTCGGGACGTCTGCCACAGATACGCAGTATTTT.

DNA for the CDR3: TGTGCCTGGAAGGGACTAGCGCAGGACACCGGGGAGCTGTTTTTT. This gives the protein CAWKGLAQDTGELFF. The chain couples TRBV30 to TRBJ2-2; 10 bases match TRBD2. V lost 4 bases, J lost 3 bases, and 5 bases stayed unmatched. The CDR3 consists of 15 residues. Germline V gene lookup returns CDR1 GTSNPN and CDR2 SVGIG (reference sequence). Full variable domain (missing parts from reference TRBV30 and TRBJ2-2): SQTIHQWPATLVQPVGSPLSLECTVEGTSNPNLYWYRQAAGRGLQLLFYSVGIGQISSEVPQNLSASRPQDRQFILSSKKLLLSDSGFYLCAWKGLAQDTGELFFGEGSRLTVL.

The V and J genes are TRBV29-1 and TRBJ2-7; 7 nucleotides agree with TRBD1. The CDR3 contains 15 residues. V shed 4 bases, J shed 2 bases, and the junction held 11 bases outside the gene matches. Germline V gene lookup returns CDR1 SQVTM and CDR2 ANQGSEA. CDR3 nucleotide sequence: TGCAGCGTTGTATTTTGGGACAGAGCCGCCTACGAGCAGTACTTC. Its translation is CSVVFWDRAAYEQYF.

This clone was found a few times. This sequence joins TRBV4-3 and TRBJ2-7; TRBD2 agrees at 10 bases. V was clipped by 0 bases and J by 5 bases; unmatched bases: 10. Germline lookup yields CDR1 LGHNA and CDR2 YSLEER. This CDR3 has 17 residues. CDR3 nucleotide sequence: TGCGCCAGCAGCCAAGATCGAGCTAGCGGGGGAGTGCACGAGCAGTACTTC. Encoded protein: CASSQDRASGGVHEQYF.

This clone has a handful of counts. The chain uses TRBV2 and TRBJ2-3; D remains ambiguous. Germline V lookup: CDR1 SNHLY, CDR2 FYNNEI. Trimming removed 5 bases at V and 5 bases at J, with 17 bases between. The CDR3 totals 15 residues. CDR3 in amino acids: CASSLSLPSGDTQYF. The CDR3 DNA follows: TGTGCCAGCAGTCTTTCCCTTCCGAGTGGAGATACGCAGTATTTT.

This clone turned up a few times. The chain joins TRBV7-2 to TRBJ2-7, with D unclear. The CDR3 consists of 14 residues. Germline assignment: CDR1 SGHTA and CDR2 FQGNSA. The V gene lost 4 bases and the J gene lost 0 bases, with 10 bases spanning the gap. DNA for the CDR3: TGTGCCAGCAGCTCGACTTTCAGCTCCTACGAGCAGTACTTC. This gives the protein CASSSTFSSYEQYF.

This chain connects TRBV4-3 to TRBJ2-7, with 12 nucleotides matching TRBD1. The V segment lost 2 bases and the J segment 6 bases; nucleotides outside the gene matches: 8. This CDR3 is 16 amino acids long. Germline lookup yields CDR1 LGHNA and CDR2 YSLEER. This CDR3 is CASSQRRGQGAIEQYF. CDR3 bases: TGCGCCAGCAGCCAAAGACGGGGACAGGGGGCCATCGAGCAGTACTTC.

The rearrangement uses TRBV27 and TRBJ2-5, with a weak D call TRBD1 (5 bases). Per germline, CDR1 MNHEY and CDR2 SMNVEV (reference sequence). The CDR3 consists of 14 residues. V lost 5 bases and J 4 bases, leaving 14 bases between the germline ends. The CDR3 bases are TGTGCCAGCAGTACCAATCTAGGGGTAGAGACCCAGTACTTC. Translated: CASSTNLGVETQYF.

The V gene is TRBV7-2, the J gene TRBJ2-5; D might be TRBD2 (6 bases). Germline V gene sequence: CDR1 SGHTA, CDR2 FQGNSA. V lost 1 base and J lost 5, with 11 bases in between. The CDR3 spans 14 residues. The CDR3 sequence is CASSLGHGGETQYF. The CDR3 DNA reads TGTGCCAGCAGCTTAGGGCATGGAGGGGAGACCCAGTACTTC.

The chain couples TRBV5-6 to TRBJ1-1; TRBD1 matches at 11 bases. The CDR3 is 16 residues long. Trimming took 0 bases from V and 2 from J; bases not matched to a gene: 3. The germline gives CDR1 SGHDT, CDR2 YYEEEE. The CDR3 nucleotides are TGTGCCAGCAGCTTGGTTCGGACAGGGGGCAACACTGAAGCTTTCTTT. Protein product: CASSLVRTGGNTEAFF.

The chain combines TRBV11-2 with TRBJ1-1; tentative D call: TRBD1 (5 bases). The CDR3 has 14 amino acids. Germline values: CDR1 SGHAT, CDR2 FQNNGV. V was clipped by 7 bases and J by 2 bases, with 14 bases between them. The DNA of the CDR3 is TGTGCCAGCACCCAGGGAGGGCGCAACACTGAAGCTTTCTTT. Translation gives CASTQGGRNTEAFF.

This clone was seen a few times. The CDR3, as DNA: TGTGCCAGCAGCTTAACGGGAGGGACGGCTGAAGAGACCCAGTACTTC. Its protein product is CASSLTGGTAEETQYF. The chain is built from TRBV7-3 and TRBJ2-5; TRBD2 matches at 7 bases. Per germline, CDR1 SGHTA and CDR2 FQGTGA. The CDR3 contains 16 residues. V lost 0 bases to trimming and J lost 3 bases; unmatched junction nucleotides: 7.

This clone was seen more than once but under ten times. This sequence joins TRBV5-1 and TRBJ1-6; no definite D call. The CDR3 runs 14 residues. V gave up 4 bases and J gave up 8 bases, with 13 bases separating them. Germline CDR1 reads SGHRS; CDR2 reads YFSETQ. Written as DNA, the CDR3 is TGCGCCAGCAGCGAATCCGGGCCTGATTCACCCCTCCACTTT. It yields the protein CASSESGPDSPLHF.